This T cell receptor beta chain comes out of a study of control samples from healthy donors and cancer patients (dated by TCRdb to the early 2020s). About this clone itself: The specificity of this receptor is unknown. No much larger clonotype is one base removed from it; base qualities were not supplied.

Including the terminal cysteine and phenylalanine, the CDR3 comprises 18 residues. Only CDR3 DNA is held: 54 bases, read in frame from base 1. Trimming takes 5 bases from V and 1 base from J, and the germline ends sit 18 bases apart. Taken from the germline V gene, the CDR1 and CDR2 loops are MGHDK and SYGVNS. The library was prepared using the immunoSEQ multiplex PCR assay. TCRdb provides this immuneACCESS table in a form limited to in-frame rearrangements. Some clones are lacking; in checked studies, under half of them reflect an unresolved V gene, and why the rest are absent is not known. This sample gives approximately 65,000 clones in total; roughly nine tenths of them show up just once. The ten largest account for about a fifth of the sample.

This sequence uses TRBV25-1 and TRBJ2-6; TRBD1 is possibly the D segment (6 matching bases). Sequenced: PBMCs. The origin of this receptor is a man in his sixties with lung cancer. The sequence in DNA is TGTGCCAGCAGTCCGACAGGAGTATTCTCTTCTGGGGCCAACGTCCTGACTTTC. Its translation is CASSPTGVFSSGANVLTF. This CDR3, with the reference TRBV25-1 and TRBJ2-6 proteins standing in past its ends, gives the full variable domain EADIYQTPRYLVIGTGKKITLECSQTMGHDKMYWYQQDPGMELHLIHYSYGVNSTEKGDLSSESTVSRIRTEHFPLTLESARPSHTSQYLCASSPTGVFSSGANVLTFGAGSRLTVL.